This T cell receptor (beta chain) was obtained from a study of T cells after yellow fever vaccination. Overall study findings and caveats: When the response was secondary, it was weaker but reached its peak faster, day 5 versus 15.

Template-switching 5'RACE yielded the TCR cDNA; a universal primer site and UMIs were added in the process. TCRdb itself ran the 5' RACE reads through MiXCR, one entry per CDR3 protein. This table holds 300,000 to 400,000 distinct CDR3 sequences, roughly 7.5% found once. Details on this clonotype: What it binds is not known.

The material sequenced was PBMCs, taken roughly 46 days after the first yellow fever vaccination. This clonotype was obtained from a man between 18 and 29 years old who received the YFV17D yellow fever vaccine.

CDR3 in amino acids: CASSLGQAPETQYF. The CDR3 nucleotides are TGTGCCAGCAGCTTAGGACAGGCCCCCGAGACCCAGTACTTC. This chain uses TRBV7-2 with TRBJ2-5; a weak D match, TRBD1 (6 bases). Germline V gene sequence: CDR1 SGHTA, CDR2 FQGNSA. The V end was cut by 1 base, the J end by 5 bases, with 11 bases between. The length of the CDR3 is 14 residues. Complete variable domain (other parts from reference TRBV7-2 and TRBJ2-5): GAGVSQSPSNKVTEKGKDVELRCDPISGHTALYWYRQSLGQGLEFLIYFQGNSAPDKSGLPSDRFSAERTGGSVSTLTIQRTQQEDSAVYLCASSLGQAPETQYFGPGTRLLVL.